The 17 T cell receptor beta chains below were found in one sample sequenced in a study of glioma-infiltrating T cells. TCR alpha and beta CDR3 regions were amplified from RNA using iRepertoire nested multiplex PCR. TCRdb fed the multiplex PCR reads into MiXCR, producing one record per CDR3 protein. The sample includes around 97,000 distinct CDR3 sequences, approximately 28% of them seen just once. The sample comprised glioma tissue, nonneoplastic brain tissue, or PBMCs (not recorded which). The receptors were sampled from a human donor with low-grade glioma or glioblastoma, undergoing nonglioma brain surgery, or in good health (not recorded which).

This clonotype has a count of ten or more. The V call is TRBV7-6, the J call TRBJ2-1; 10 nucleotides align to TRBD2. This CDR3 has 14 amino acids. V trimming: 1 base; J trimming: 9 bases; junction bases outside the gene matches: 3. Per germline, CDR1 SGHVS and CDR2 FNYEAQ. The CDR3, as DNA: TGTGCCAGCAGCTTAGTCCCTAGCGGGGGTGAGCAGTTCTTC. It encodes CASSLVPSGGEQFF.

This clonotype showed up just a few times. The chain is built from TRBV7-9 and TRBJ2-4; D remains ambiguous. In germline, CDR1 is SEHNR, CDR2 FQNEAQ (reference sequence). Trimming pared 5 bases from V and 0 bases from J, leaving 8 bases between. This CDR3 has 14 residues. CDR3 sequence: CASSMALAKNIQYF. The CDR3 nucleotides read TGTGCCAGCAGCATGGCCCTAGCCAAAAACATTCAGTACTTC.

This clonotype came up many times. This chain links TRBV28 with TRBJ2-5, with TRBD2 as a possible D gene (6 bases). Per germline, CDR1 MDHEN and CDR2 SYDVKM. The CDR3 has 13 residues. V gave up 6 bases and J gave up 11 bases, with 19 bases separating them. For the CDR3, the DNA is TGTGCCAGCAGCGCCCCGCCGGGGGAGAGGCAGTACTTC. This codes for CASSAPPGERQYF.

This clonotype has just a few counts. J is TRBJ1-6 and V is TRBV5-1; D gene unclear. Between the trimmed V and J ends, which lost 0 bases and 5 bases, there was a span of 6 bases. CDR3 length: 14 residues. Germline values: CDR1 SGHRS, CDR2 YFSETQ. The chain's CDR3 is CASSLEQNNSPLHF. For the CDR3, the DNA is TGCGCCAGCAGCTTGGAACAGAATAATTCACCCCTCCACTTT.

This clonotype has at least ten counts. This chain joins TRBV7-2 and TRBJ2-7, with D tentatively TRBD2 (6 bases). Germline values: CDR1 SGHTA, CDR2 FQGNSA. The CDR3 loop spans 11 amino acids. V dropped 4 bases and J dropped 12 bases, with 13 bases sitting between them. CDR3 sequence (DNA): TGTGCCAGCAGCTCCGGACTACCGCGGTACTTC. This gives the protein CASSSGLPRYF.

This clonotype has ten or more counts. V usage is TRBV20-1 and J usage is TRBJ1-5, with D possibly matching TRBD1 (6 bases). The CDR3 spans 14 residues. Germline lookup yields CDR1 DFQATT and CDR2 SNEGSKA (reference sequence). V lost 0 bases and J lost 8, with 14 bases in between. The CDR3 DNA reads TGCAGTGCTAGAGATTCAGGGGCCCCTAAGCCCCAGCATTTT. Amino acid sequence: CSARDSGAPKPQHF.

V usage is TRBV30 and J usage is TRBJ1-1; 7 bases align to TRBD1. Per germline, CDR1 GTSNPN and CDR2 SVGIG (reference sequence). The V and J ends lost 5 bases and 4 bases, in that order; junction bases with no gene match: 7. CDR3 length equals 13 residues. The CDR3 is CAWSRGDGTEAFF. The CDR3 DNA reads TGTGCCTGGTCCAGGGGGGATGGCACTGAAGCTTTCTTT.

This clonotype showed up many times. The chain joins TRBV19 to TRBJ1-5; perhaps TRBD1 as D (6 bases). Looked up from germline, CDR1 is LNHDA and CDR2 is SQIVND (reference sequence). The CDR3 loop spans 14 amino acids. V was shortened by 0 bases and J by 5 bases, with 8 bases between the two germline ends. Here the CDR3 reads CASSIDRGDQPQHF. The CDR3 DNA reads as TGTGCCAGTAGTATAGACAGGGGCGATCAGCCCCAGCATTTT.

Remarks on this clonotype: Possible read error: a much larger clone is one base away. The chain recombines TRBV28 with TRBJ2-7; D is ambiguous. Germline loops: CDR1 MDHEN, CDR2 SYDVKM. V was pared by 8 bases and J by 7 bases, with 21 bases between. The CDR3 is 14 residues long. The CDR3 is CASRASEPVGEQYF. Written as DNA, the CDR3 is TGTGCCAGCCGAGCGTCCGAGCCTGTGGGGGAGCAGTACTTC. The variable domain in full, completed from reference TRBV28 and TRBJ2-7, reads DVKVTQSSRYLVKRTGEKVFLECVQDMDHENMFWYRQDPGLGLRLIYFSYDVKMKEKGDIPEGYSVSREKKERFSLILESASTNQTSMYLCASRASEPVGEQYFGPGTRLTVT.

In this sample, this clonotype turned up a few times. V is TRBV3-1 and J is TRBJ1-2; 7 bases agree with TRBD1. The trim removed 2 bases at V and 7 bases at J, leaving 7 bases unmatched. The length of the CDR3 is 14 residues. Germline V CDR1 and CDR2: LGHDT, YNNKEL (reference sequence). In nucleotides, the CDR3 is TGTGCCAGCAGCCAATCGACAGGGATAAGTGGCTACACCTTC. It specifies CASSQSTGISGYTF.

Only a few counts were recorded for this clonotype. The J gene is TRBJ2-2, the V gene TRBV19; tentative D call: TRBD1 (6 bases). CDR3 length equals 16 residues. Trimming cost V 0 bases and J 4 bases, with 12 bases left between them. Germline CDR1 LNHDA, CDR2 SQIVND (reference sequence). The CDR3 loop reads CASSIEQGKSTGELFF. The CDR3 DNA sequence: TGTGCCAGTAGTATAGAGCAGGGGAAAAGCACCGGGGAGCTGTTTTTT. Variable domain in full (rest from reference TRBV19 and TRBJ2-2): DGGITQSPKYLFRKEGQNVTLSCEQNLNHDAMYWYRQDPGQGLRLIYYSQIVNDFQKGDIAEGYSVSREKKESFPLTVTSAQKNPTAFYLCASSIEQGKSTGELFFGEGSRLTVL.

This clonotype showed up many times. V usage is TRBV7-9 and J usage is TRBJ2-5, with D possibly being TRBD2 (5 bases). The CDR3 runs to 13 residues. V gave up 5 bases and J gave up 3 bases, with 10 bases separating them. Germline-derived CDR1 and CDR2 are SEHNR and FQNEAQ (reference sequence). The CDR3 here is CASSVAGEETQYF. The CDR3, as DNA: TGTGCCAGCAGCGTTGCCGGGGAAGAGACCCAGTACTTC. Variable domain in full (rest from reference TRBV7-9 and TRBJ2-5): DTGVSQNPRHKITKRGQNVTFRCDPISEHNRLYWYRQTLGQGPEFLTYFQNEAQLEKSRLLSDRFSAERPKGSFSTLEIQRTEQGDSAMYLCASSVAGEETQYFGPGTRLLVL.

This clonotype showed up just a few times. Here the CDR3 reads CASSPRVGGGNNEQFF. Written as DNA, the CDR3 is TGTGCCAGCAGCCCCCGGGTGGGGGGGGGCAACAATGAGCAGTTCTTC. This chain connects TRBV6-1 to TRBJ2-1; maybe TRBD2 (7 bases). CDR1 is MNHNS and CDR2 is SASEGT in the germline V gene. This CDR3 has 16 amino acids. Trimming stripped 6 bases from V and 5 bases from J, with 20 bases between.

The rearrangement links TRBV4-1 to TRBJ2-7; the match to TRBD2 covers 8 bases. The CDR3 covers 16 residues. Germline V gene lookup returns CDR1 MGHRA and CDR2 YSYEKL. V was clipped by 2 bases and J by 1 base; unmatched bases: 7. CDR3: CASSQIPGLESYEQYF. CDR3 sequence (DNA): TGCGCCAGCAGCCAAATACCGGGACTAGAGTCCTACGAGCAGTACTTC.

In its sample, this clonotype was seen a few times. The chain is built from TRBV12-3 or TRBV12-4 and TRBJ1-5; TRBD1 matches at 8 bases. J gave up 5 bases and V 5 bases, and 2 bases lay outside the gene matches. The CDR3 sequence is 13 residues long. CDR3 protein: CASSRTGYQPQHF. The CDR3 DNA reads TGTGCCAGCAGTCGGACAGGGTATCAGCCCCAGCATTTT.

This clonotype was observed many times. V usage is TRBV7-2 and J usage is TRBJ1-5; TRBD1 matches 9 bases. The V gene end was trimmed by 5 bases and the J gene end by 7 bases; junction bases not matched to a gene: 6. CDR3 length: 14 amino acids. CDR1 and CDR2 (germline): SGHTA, FQGNSA. CDR3 region: CASSQGQGWQPQHF. CDR3 in DNA: TGTGCCAGCAGCCAGGGACAGGGATGGCAGCCCCAGCATTTT.

As regards this clonotype: A much larger clone lies a single base off, so this may be a read error. The chain carries TRBV18 and TRBJ1-3; TRBD1 might be the D (5 bases). The germline gives CDR1 KGHSH, CDR2 LQKENI. The CDR3 totals 14 residues. V lost 0 bases and J 11 bases, leaving 14 bases between the germline ends. CDR3 amino acids: CASSPPGPVDAIYF. In DNA form, the CDR3 reads TGTGCCAGCTCACCACCGGGACCGGTGGACGCCATATATTTT.